The entry below gives a single T cell receptor (beta chain) sequence along with its context. These data are taken from a study of PD-L1 blockade in urothelial cancer. As for the study in general: Of 30 or so patients, fewer than 27 were males with bladder-origin urothelial cancer.

This table comes from immunoSEQ multiplex PCR, and its TCRdb copy is limited to in-frame clones, with some not included. The sample has under 55,000 clones; about 80% are singletons. The CDR3 is 15 amino acids. Germline V gene sequence: CDR1 MNHNS, CDR2 SASEGT. The V segment lost 2 bases and the J segment 7 bases; nucleotides outside the gene matches: 7. The sample's time point: pretreatment peripheral blood. The gene calls are TRBV6-1 and TRBJ2-2; 7 bases fit TRBD1. Sequenced material: PBMCs, taken around atezolizumab (anti-PD-L1) treatment. The clonotype was recovered from a man between 70 and 80 years old with urothelial cancer. DNA for the CDR3: TGTGCCAGCAGTGAAAACAGGGGTTCGGGCGGGGAGCTGTTTTTT. It yields the protein CASSENRGSGGELFF.